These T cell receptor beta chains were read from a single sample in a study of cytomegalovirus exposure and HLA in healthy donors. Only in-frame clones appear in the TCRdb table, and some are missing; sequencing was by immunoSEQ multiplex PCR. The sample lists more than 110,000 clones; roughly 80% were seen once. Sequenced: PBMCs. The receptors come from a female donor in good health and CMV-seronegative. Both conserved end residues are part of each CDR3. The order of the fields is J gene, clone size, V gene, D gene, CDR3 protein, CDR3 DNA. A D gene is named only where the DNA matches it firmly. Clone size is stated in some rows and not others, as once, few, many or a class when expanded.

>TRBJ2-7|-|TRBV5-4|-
CASSIPDSSYEQYF
TGTGCCAGCAGCATCCCTGACAGTTCCTACGAGCAGTACTTC
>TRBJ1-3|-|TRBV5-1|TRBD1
CASSYRGAESGNTIYF
TGCGCCAGCAGCTACAGGGGCGCCGAATCTGGAAACACCATATATTTT
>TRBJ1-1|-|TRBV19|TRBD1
CASSASSTGLSEAFF
TGTGCCAGTAGTGCTTCCTCGACAGGGTTGTCTGAAGCTTTCTTT
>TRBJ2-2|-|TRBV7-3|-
CASSPARDSLTGELFF
TGTGCCAGCAGCCCTGCAAGGGACTCTTTGACCGGGGAGCTGTTTTTT
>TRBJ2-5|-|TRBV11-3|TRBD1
CASSLGVGGEQETQYF
TGTGCCAGCAGCTTAGGGGTAGGGGGCGAACAAGAGACCCAGTACTTC
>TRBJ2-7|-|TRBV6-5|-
CASSWVTGSYEQYF
TGTGCCAGCAGTTGGGTAACAGGGTCCTACGAGCAGTACTTC
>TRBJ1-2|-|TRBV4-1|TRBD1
CASSQGPTGDYGYTF
TGCGCCAGCAGCCAAGGTCCGACAGGGGACTATGGCTACACCTTC
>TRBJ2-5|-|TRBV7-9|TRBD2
CASSLARGSGRTQETQYF
TGTGCCAGCAGCTTAGCGCGGGGTAGCGGGAGAACACAAGAGACCCAGTACTTC
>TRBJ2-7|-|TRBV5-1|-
CASSLGGGYEQYF
TGCGCCAGCAGCTTAGGCGGAGGATACGAGCAGTACTTC
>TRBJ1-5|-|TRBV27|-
CASSNDSNQPQHF
TGTGCCAGCAGCAACGACAGTAATCAGCCCCAGCATTTT
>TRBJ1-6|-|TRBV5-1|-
CASSSGGDSPLHF
TGCGCCAGCAGCTCGGGGGGGGATTCACCCCTCCACTTT
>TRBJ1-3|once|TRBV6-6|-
CASSYPQGPSGNTIYF
TGTGCCAGCAGTTATCCACAGGGCCCCTCTGGAAACACCATATATTTT
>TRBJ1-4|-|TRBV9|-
CASSVLPGGEKLFF
TGTGCCAGCAGCGTTTTGCCGGGGGGGGAAAAACTGTTTTTT
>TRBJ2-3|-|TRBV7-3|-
CASSPRGNLDTQYF
TGTGCCAGCAGCCCCCGGGGAAACTTAGATACGCAGTATTTT